The 27 T cell receptor beta chains in this list originate from one sample, sequenced in a study of blood T cell repertoires in COVID-19. The method was immunoSEQ multiplex PCR; TCRdb's version includes in-frame clones alone and lacks a portion of them. The data show 60,000 or so clones, with around 87% seen just once and about 6.3% held by the top ten. The sequencing sample was made of peripheral blood. These receptors were taken from a man between 60 and 70 years old with acute or convalescent COVID-19.

The chain uses TRBV29-1 and TRBJ1-1, with a tentative D call TRBD1 (5 bases). Trimming removed 7 bases from V and 4 bases from J, with 13 bases in between. This CDR3 is 12 amino acids long. Germline V CDR1 and CDR2: SQVTM, ANQGSEA. The CDR3 nucleotides are TGCAGCGCATTGGGGGGTCCCACTGAAGCTTTCTTT. It yields the protein CSALGGPTEAFF.

The chain recombines TRBV9 with TRBJ2-5; 8 bases align to TRBD1. CDR1 is SGDLS, CDR2 YYNGEE, per germline. The CDR3 has 14 residues. V dropped 3 bases and J dropped 5; count of bases not matched to a gene: 6. The CDR3 DNA reads TGTGCCAGCAGCGCGACGACAGGGGACGAGACCCAGTACTTC. It specifies CASSATTGDETQYF.

CDR3 loop: CASRSLQNEKLFF. In DNA form, the CDR3 reads TGTGCCAGCAGATCCTTACAGAATGAAAAACTGTTTTTT. The J gene is TRBJ1-4, the V gene TRBV27; no clear D gene. V lost 6 bases, J lost 5 bases, and 10 bases lay in between. This CDR3 comprises 13 residues. Per germline, CDR1 MNHEY and CDR2 SMNVEV (reference sequence). Full variable domain (remainder filled in from reference TRBV27 and TRBJ1-4): EAQVTQNPRYLITVTGKKLTVTCSQNMNHEYMSWYRQDPGLGLRQIYYSMNVEVTDKGDVPEGYKVSRKEKRNFPLILESPSPNQTSLYFCASRSLQNEKLFFGSGTQLSVL.

The rearrangement joins TRBV29-1 to TRBJ1-4; maybe TRBD1 (6 bases). CDR3 length equals 17 residues. V gave up 0 bases and J gave up 7 bases, with 21 bases separating them. From germline, CDR1 is SQVTM and CDR2 ANQGSEA. The CDR3 loop reads CSVEEEDRGRGGEKLFF. Written as DNA, the CDR3 is TGCAGCGTTGAAGAGGAGGACAGAGGTAGAGGAGGTGAAAAACTGTTTTTT.

This clone was seen only once. V and J are TRBV7-3 and TRBJ2-5; perhaps TRBD1 as D (6 bases). This CDR3 is built from 14 residues. Between the trimmed V and J ends, which lost 2 bases and 6 bases, there was a span of 13 bases. CDR1 is SGHTA and CDR2 is FQGTGA in the germline V gene. The CDR3 region is CASSLSGQMKTQYF. Here the CDR3 DNA reads TGTGCCAGCAGCTTATCCGGACAGATGAAGACCCAGTACTTC.

The rearrangement uses TRBV7-2 and TRBJ2-3; maybe TRBD1 (5 bases). V was cut by 5 bases and J by 4 bases, with 7 bases left in between. CDR1 is SGHTA and CDR2 is FQGNSA in the germline V gene. The CDR3 is 12 amino acids. The CDR3: CASSGASDTQYF. The CDR3 DNA sequence: TGTGCCAGCAGCGGGGCATCAGATACGCAGTATTTT.

This CDR3 reads CASSYQGAYGYTF. DNA for the CDR3: TGTGCCAGCAGTTACCAGGGGGCGTATGGCTACACCTTC. V gene TRBV6-5 combines with J gene TRBJ1-2, with 8 bases matching TRBD1. This CDR3 has 13 residues. The V gene's germline CDR1 is MNHEY and CDR2 SVGAGI. With 2 bases clipped from V and 5 bases from J, the junction kept 1 base outside the gene matches.

V gene TRBV19 combines with J gene TRBJ1-3, with D hard to call. The V end was cut by 2 bases, the J end by 2 bases, with 7 bases between. This CDR3 is 14 amino acids long. Germline CDR1 reads LNHDA; CDR2 reads SQIVND (reference sequence). The CDR3 DNA sequence: TGTGCCAGTAGTATAAGAACAGCTGGAAACACCATATATTTT. Translation: CASSIRTAGNTIYF. Together with reference TRBV19 and TRBJ1-3, the CDR3 gives the full variable domain: DGGITQSPKYLFRKEGQNVTLSCEQNLNHDAMYWYRQDPGQGLRLIYYSQIVNDFQKGDIAEGYSVSREKKESFPLTVTSAQKNPTAFYLCASSIRTAGNTIYFGEGSWLTVV.

This clone is a singleton in its sample. The chain carries TRBV25-1 and TRBJ2-3; 13 nucleotides agree with TRBD2. CDR3 size: 16 residues. Trimming took 2 bases from V and 5 from J; bases not matched to a gene: 4. Germline loops: CDR1 MGHDK, CDR2 SYGVNS. The CDR3 is CASSERLAGGLDTQYF. For the CDR3, the DNA is TGTGCCAGCAGTGAACGACTAGCGGGGGGCCTAGATACGCAGTATTTT.

This clone was recorded only once. This chain uses TRBV5-1 with TRBJ1-3; D is perhaps TRBD1 (5 bases). Germline CDR1 SGHRS, CDR2 YFSETQ. V dropped 4 bases and J dropped 0 bases, with 11 bases sitting between them. CDR3 size: 15 residues. The CDR3 spells CASSPGESSGNTIYF. CDR3 coding DNA: TGCGCCAGCAGCCCGGGGGAAAGCTCTGGAAACACCATATATTTT. Filled out from reference TRBV5-1 and TRBJ1-3, the complete variable domain reads KAGVTQTPRYLIKTRGQQVTLSCSPISGHRSVSWYQQTPGQGLQFLFEYFSETQRNKGNFPGRFSGRQFSNSRSEMNVSTLELGDSALYLCASSPGESSGNTIYFGEGSWLTVV.

V is TRBV6-2 or TRBV6-3 and J is TRBJ2-7; 7 nucleotides align to TRBD1. The V segment lost 0 bases and the J segment 3 bases; nucleotides outside the gene matches: 8. The CDR3 extends over 16 amino acids. The germline CDR1 and CDR2 sequences are MNHEY and SVGEGT. CDR3 sequence (DNA): TGTGCCAGCAGTTACTCAGTCTTGGGACAGTTCTACGAGCAGTACTTC. Amino acids: CASSYSVLGQFYEQYF.

This rearrangement joins TRBV7-2 to TRBJ2-5; D remains unclear. Between the trimmed V and J ends, which lost 5 bases and 4 bases, there was a span of 8 bases. The length of the CDR3 is 12 residues. The germline V gene encodes CDR1 SGHTA and CDR2 FQGNSA. CDR3 nucleotide sequence: TGTGCCAGCAGCGTAAATCTAGAGACCCAGTACTTC. This gives the protein CASSVNLETQYF.

The J gene is TRBJ1-6, the V gene TRBV4-1, with 8 bases matching TRBD1. The length of the CDR3 is 16 residues. The germline V gene has CDR1 MGHRA and CDR2 YSYEKL. The ends lost 0 bases at V and 3 bases at J; junction bases unmatched: 1. Here the CDR3 reads CASSQEDRVYNSPLHF. Written as DNA, the CDR3 is TGCGCCAGCAGCCAAGAGGACAGGGTCTATAATTCACCCCTCCACTTT.

The chain combines TRBV27 with TRBJ2-7; the D gene is possibly TRBD1 (5 bases). This CDR3 is built from 16 residues. V was pared by 6 bases and J by 0 bases, with 18 bases between. Germline V gene data show CDR1 as MNHEY and CDR2 as SMNVEV (reference sequence). CDR3 amino acids: CASSPSLGRASYEQYF. The DNA for the CDR3 is TGTGCCAGCAGCCCAAGCCTCGGCAGGGCCTCCTACGAGCAGTACTTC.

The rearrangement joins TRBV2 to TRBJ1-3; TRBD1 is a possible D gene (6 bases). CDR3 length: 16 residues. Germline lookup yields CDR1 SNHLY and CDR2 FYNNEI. The V and J ends lost 7 bases and 0 bases respectively, with 16 bases between them. CDR3 nucleotide sequence: TGTGCCAGCAAGAAGGGGACAAGCTCCTCTGGAAACACCATATATTTT. Its translation is CASKKGTSSSGNTIYF.

This chain links TRBV4-3 with TRBJ1-5; weak D call: TRBD1 (5 bases). Germline V gives CDR1 LGHNA, CDR2 YSLEER. The CDR3 sequence is 15 residues long. Trimming pared 0 bases from V and 6 bases from J, leaving 12 bases between. In DNA form, the CDR3 reads TGCGCCAGCAGCCAAGATGGCAGGGTTTTTCAGCCCCAGCATTTT. It yields the protein CASSQDGRVFQPQHF.

J is TRBJ1-1 and V is TRBV7-2, with 7 bases matching TRBD1. V dropped 2 bases and J dropped 5; count of bases not matched to a gene: 5. The CDR3 runs 14 residues. The germline V gene has CDR1 SGHTA and CDR2 FQGNSA. CDR3 bases: TGTGCCAGCAGCTTAAAGGGGGCAGCGACTGAAGCTTTCTTT. This translates into CASSLKGAATEAFF. Filled out from reference TRBV7-2 and TRBJ1-1, the complete variable domain reads GAGVSQSPSNKVTEKGKDVELRCDPISGHTALYWYRQSLGQGLEFLIYFQGNSAPDKSGLPSDRFSAERTGGSVSTLTIQRTQQEDSAVYLCASSLKGAATEAFFGQGTRLTVV.

The rearrangement uses TRBV25-1 and TRBJ1-4, with D possibly matching TRBD1 (6 bases). Germline V gene data show CDR1 as MGHDK and CDR2 as SYGVNS. Between the trimmed V and J ends, which lost 5 bases and 10 bases, there was a span of 14 bases. The CDR3 length is 13 residues. CDR3 in amino acids: CASSWGRGAKLFF. The CDR3 DNA reads as TGTGCCAGCAGTTGGGGCAGGGGAGCAAAACTGTTTTTT.

V gene TRBV9 combines with J gene TRBJ2-7; possible D gene TRBD2, 6 bases. This CDR3 is 15 amino acids long. Looked up from germline, CDR1 is SGDLS and CDR2 is YYNGEE. V lost 0 bases and J lost 7, with 17 bases in between. The CDR3, as DNA: TGTGCCAGCAGCGTAGAAGGAGGCCCAGGAGGGGAGCAGTACTTC. Translation gives CASSVEGGPGGEQYF.

This clone was seen only a few times. The chain joins TRBV13 to TRBJ1-2; weak D call: TRBD1 (5 bases). The V end was cut by 2 bases, the J end by 6 bases, with 10 bases between. Looked up from germline, CDR1 is PRHDT and CDR2 is FYEKMQ (reference sequence). CDR3 size: 13 residues. The CDR3 here is CASSLSGFHGYTF. The CDR3 region has the DNA TGTGCCAGCAGCTTATCAGGGTTCCATGGCTACACCTTC.

V and J are TRBV6-6 and TRBJ1-2; TRBD1 agrees at 7 bases. Per germline, CDR1 MNHNY and CDR2 SVGAGI (reference sequence). This CDR3 has 13 residues. Trimming at V came to 5 bases and at J to 4 bases, leaving 4 bases not matched to a gene. This chain's CDR3 is CASSAAGGYGYTF. In DNA, the CDR3 is TGTGCCAGCAGTGCCGCAGGGGGCTATGGCTACACCTTC.

The V and J genes are TRBV5-1 and TRBJ2-5; possibly TRBD1 for D (6 bases). CDR1 and CDR2 from the germline V gene are SGHRS and YFSETQ. V gave up 4 bases and J gave up 1 base, with 11 bases separating them. The CDR3 sequence is 14 residues long. In nucleotides, the CDR3 is TGCGCCAGCAGCCACTCAGGGGTCCAAGAGACCCAGTACTTC. It yields the protein CASSHSGVQETQYF. The full variable domain, in which reference TRBV5-1 and TRBJ2-5 provide the parts outside the CDR3, is KAGVTQTPRYLIKTRGQQVTLSCSPISGHRSVSWYQQTPGQGLQFLFEYFSETQRNKGNFPGRFSGRQFSNSRSEMNVSTLELGDSALYLCASSHSGVQETQYFGPGTRLLVL.

V is TRBV7-2 and J is TRBJ2-5; 10 nucleotides line up with TRBD2. V shed 4 bases and J 1 base; nucleotides not matched to a gene: 6. CDR3 length: 16 amino acids. Germline V gives CDR1 SGHTA, CDR2 FQGNSA. For the CDR3, the DNA is TGTGCCAGCAGCTCTGGGGTAGCGGGGGGCCAAGAGACCCAGTACTTC. It yields the protein CASSSGVAGGQETQYF.

The chain combines TRBV2 with TRBJ2-1, with 7 bases lining up with TRBD1. This CDR3 has 12 residues. Germline V gene lookup returns CDR1 SNHLY and CDR2 FYNNEI. Trimming at V came to 7 bases and at J to 9 bases, leaving 6 bases not matched to a gene. As DNA, the CDR3 is TGTGCCAGCACAAGGGGGCAGGGTGAGCAGTTCTTC. It specifies CASTRGQGEQFF. The full variable domain, in which reference TRBV2 and TRBJ2-1 provide the parts outside the CDR3, is EPEVTQTPSHQVTQMGQEVILRCVPISNHLYFYWYRQILGQKVEFLVSFYNNEISEKSEIFDDQFSVERPDGSNFTLKIRSTKLEDSAMYFCASTRGQGEQFFGPGTRLTVL.

The chain carries TRBV19 and TRBJ2-7; D is perhaps TRBD2 (6 bases). This CDR3 region has 15 residues. The V gene's germline CDR1 is LNHDA and CDR2 SQIVND (reference sequence). Trimming took 5 bases from V and 12 from J, leaving 26 bases between them. The CDR3 loop is CASSSLYRESWRVYF. The CDR3 DNA follows: TGTGCCAGTAGTTCTCTCTACCGGGAAAGCTGGAGGGTGTACTTC.

The chain couples TRBV19 to TRBJ1-5; unclear D gene. The V end lost 4 bases, the J end lost 5 bases, and 15 bases lay between the germline ends. CDR3 length equals 15 residues. Germline V gene lookup returns CDR1 LNHDA and CDR2 SQIVND (reference sequence). This CDR3 is CASSNREQVHQPQHF. The CDR3 bases are TGTGCCAGTAGTAATCGTGAGCAGGTCCATCAGCCCCAGCATTTT.

The rearrangement uses TRBV7-7 and TRBJ2-3; 8 nucleotides align to TRBD2. Germline lookup yields CDR1 SSHAT and CDR2 FNYEAQ (reference sequence). Trimming at V came to 1 base and at J to 5 bases, leaving 8 bases not matched to a gene. The CDR3 runs to 16 residues. The CDR3 coding sequence is TGTGCCAGCAGCTTAGGAGGTCGCGGGGGGATAGATACGCAGTATTTT. As protein: CASSLGGRGGIDTQYF. Full variable domain (outside the CDR3, taken from reference TRBV7-7 and TRBJ2-3): GAGVSQSPRYKVTKRGQDVTLRCDPISSHATLYWYQQALGQGPEFLTYFNYEAQPDKSGLPSDRFSAERPEGSISTLTIQRTEQRDSAMYRCASSLGGRGGIDTQYFGPGTRLTVL.